The present T cell receptor beta chain was sequenced within a study of blood T cell repertoires in COVID-19. About the study: PBMCs, B-cell-depleted T cells, or T cells were the source of the cDNA or gDNA that made up the material.

Here immunoSEQ multiplex PCR was the method, and the copy in TCRdb shows in-frame clones only, minus some. In the table there are hundreds of thousands of clones, about 84% of which are singletons. Germline-derived CDR1 and CDR2 are SGDLS and YYNGEE. Losses at the gene ends were 3 bases for V and 6 bases for J; bases not matched to a gene: 2. The CDR3 is 14 residues long. Participants, roughly 18 to 90 years old, spanned more than 20 US areas. Cohorts were assigned according to the clinical history that participants reported. Sample: PBMCs or T cells enriched from blood (not recorded which). This chain joins TRBV9 and TRBJ2-3, with 12 bases aligning to TRBD2. The source of this sequence is a man aged 25 to 40 with acute COVID-19. The CDR3 region is CASSGLAGVDTQYF. Here the CDR3 DNA reads TGTGCCAGCAGCGGACTAGCGGGGGTGGATACGCAGTATTTT.